The 10 T cell receptor beta chains below all came from one sample that was sequenced in a study of blood T cell repertoires in COVID-19 (dated by TCRdb to the early 2020s). The library relied on the immunoSEQ multiplex PCR assay. TCRdb stores this immuneACCESS table with in-frame sequences only. Part of the clones is absent; in the studies checked, under half of the shortfall reflects unresolved V genes, and no reason is known for the rest. This sample gives about 240,000 clones in total; around 82% of them show up just once. Approximately 4% of the sample is in the top ten clones. Sequencing used PBMCs or T cells enriched from blood (not recorded which). The receptors originated from a woman between 35 and 50 years old who had been exposed to COVID-19.

This clone was counted a few times. The chain recombines TRBV24-1 with TRBJ1-5; tentatively, D is TRBD1 (5 bases). This CDR3 is built from 13 residues. V was trimmed by 6 bases and J by 8 bases, leaving 13 bases between them. The germline V gene has CDR1 KGHDR and CDR2 SFDVKD. DNA for the CDR3: TGTGCCACCAGTCGACACCAGGGTGAGCCCCAGCATTTT. Its translation: CATSRHQGEPQHF.

The chain links TRBV5-1 to TRBJ1-1; weak D call: TRBD1 (6 bases). Germline CDR1 SGHRS, CDR2 YFSETQ. V dropped 5 bases and J dropped 1 base, with 12 bases sitting between them. The CDR3 extends over 14 amino acids. The CDR3, as DNA: TGCGCCAGCAGGCCACAGGGACCGAACACTGAAGCTTTCTTT. Amino acid sequence: CASRPQGPNTEAFF.

The genes are TRBV7-2 and TRBJ1-4; no firm D call. Germline-derived CDR1 and CDR2 are SGHTA and FQGNSA. This CDR3 region has 15 residues. V lost 5 bases to trimming and J lost 0 bases, with 10 bases between them. CDR3 bases: TGTGCCAGCAGCCCGTCGCGGACAACTAATGAAAAACTGTTTTTT. This codes for CASSPSRTTNEKLFF.

The CDR3 protein is CASSYRPGGANYGYTF. The CDR3 nucleotides read TGTGCCAGCAGTTACCGACCGGGGGGCGCTAACTATGGCTACACCTTC. This chain connects TRBV6-5 to TRBJ1-2; perhaps TRBD1 as D (6 bases). CDR3 size: 16 residues. CDR1 MNHEY and CDR2 SVGAGI come from the germline V gene. Trimming shortened V by 2 bases and J by 0 bases, and 13 bases separated the two germline ends.

This clone was seen a few times. This chain connects TRBV19 to TRBJ1-1, with TRBD1 matching over 9 bases. Germline CDR1 is LNHDA and CDR2 is SQIVND (reference sequence). The CDR3 is 15 residues long. The ends lost 3 bases at V and 6 bases at J; junction bases unmatched: 8. The CDR3 DNA reads TGTGCCAGTAGTATGAACCCGGGACAGGGTTCTGAAGCTTTCTTT. This codes for CASSMNPGQGSEAFF.

The chain uses TRBV29-1 and TRBJ1-1; D gene ambiguous. Germline lookup yields CDR1 SQVTM and CDR2 ANQGSEA. CDR3 length: 13 residues. With 1 base removed from V and 0 bases from J, the gap between germline ends came to 6 bases. The CDR3 nucleotides read TGCAGCGTTGAAGGCGCTCTGAACACTGAAGCTTTCTTT. Translating gives CSVEGALNTEAFF.

The genes are TRBV7-2 and TRBJ2-7; TRBD1 matches at 7 bases. From germline, CDR1 is SGHTA and CDR2 FQGNSA. CDR3 length: 15 residues. The V segment lost 0 bases and the J segment 5 bases; nucleotides outside the gene matches: 7. The CDR3 sequence: CASSLAGGSVDEQYF. CDR3 sequence (DNA): TGTGCCAGCAGCTTAGCAGGGGGCTCCGTGGACGAGCAGTACTTC.

V and J are TRBV6-5 and TRBJ1-5, with 7 positions matching TRBD1. The CDR3 runs 14 residues. Trimming removed 7 bases from V and 5 bases from J; junction bases left unmatched: 8. Per germline, CDR1 MNHEY and CDR2 SVGAGI. The DNA of the CDR3 is TGTGCCAGCACCCACGACAGGGAAGATCAGCCCCAGCATTTT. Translation: CASTHDREDQPQHF.

As for this clone: Germline and junction disagree at one end, which may indicate a read error. This chain links TRBV7-7 with TRBJ2-5, with 16 positions matching TRBD2. The CDR3 consists of 17 residues. Germline assignment: CDR1 SSHAT and CDR2 FNYEAQ (reference sequence). CDR3 residues: CASSLGTSGGAHETQYF. The DNA for the CDR3 is TGTGCTAGCAGCTTGGGGACTAGCGGGGGGGCCCATGAGACCCAGTACTTC.

The genes are TRBV3-1 (or the pseudogene TRBV3-2) and TRBJ2-2, with D maybe TRBD1 (5 bases). The CDR3 has 14 residues. Germline V gene lookup returns CDR1 LGHDT and CDR2 YNNKEL (reference sequence). The ends were cut back, 9 bases at V and 4 bases at J, with 15 bases in the middle. Written as DNA, the CDR3 is TGTGCCAGTTGGGCAGGGTCAAGCACCGGGGAGCTGTTTTTT. It yields the protein CASWAGSSTGELFF.